Reported below is one T cell receptor (beta chain). Its target is unknown. The sample comes from a study of T cell responses to AZD1222 COVID-19 vaccine. Findings of the study overall: Once two AZD1222 doses were given, Spike-specific TCR breadth and depth went up.

This table comes from immunoSEQ multiplex PCR, and its TCRdb copy is limited to in-frame clones, with some not included. The sample includes some 150,000 clones, around 84% of them seen just once. The starting material was peripheral blood, obtained 28 days after the second AZD1222 dose. The sequence was obtained from an adult who received the AZD1222 COVID-19 vaccine.

The CDR3 DNA reads TGTGCCAGTAGCGTCCAGGGTGCAGATACGCAGTATTTT. Translated: CASSVQGADTQYF. The chain joins TRBV19 to TRBJ2-3; D may be TRBD1 (5 bases). This CDR3 has 13 residues. From germline, CDR1 is LNHDA and CDR2 SQIVND (reference sequence). Trimming took 6 bases from V and 4 from J, leaving 11 bases between them. Complete variable domain (other parts from reference TRBV19 and TRBJ2-3): DGGITQSPKYLFRKEGQNVTLSCEQNLNHDAMYWYRQDPGQGLRLIYYSQIVNDFQKGDIAEGYSVSREKKESFPLTVTSAQKNPTAFYLCASSVQGADTQYFGPGTRLTVL.